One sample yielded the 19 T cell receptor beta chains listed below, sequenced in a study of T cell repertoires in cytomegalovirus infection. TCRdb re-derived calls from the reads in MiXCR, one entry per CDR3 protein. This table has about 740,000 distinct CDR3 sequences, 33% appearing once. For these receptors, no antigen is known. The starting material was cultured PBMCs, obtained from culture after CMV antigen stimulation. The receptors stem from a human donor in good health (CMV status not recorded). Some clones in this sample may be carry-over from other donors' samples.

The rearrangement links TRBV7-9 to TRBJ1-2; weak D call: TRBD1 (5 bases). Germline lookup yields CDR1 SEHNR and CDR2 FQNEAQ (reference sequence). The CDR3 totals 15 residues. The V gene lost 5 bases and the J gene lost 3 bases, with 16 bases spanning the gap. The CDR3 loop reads CASSPPGTRDYGYTF. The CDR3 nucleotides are TGTGCCAGCAGCCCTCCCGGGACCCGAGACTATGGCTACACCTTC.

This chain's CDR3 is CSVDRNTEAFF. The CDR3 coding sequence is TGCAGCGTGGACAGGAACACTGAAGCTTTCTTT. The chain uses TRBV29-1 and TRBJ1-1; a possible D gene is TRBD1 (6 bases). The CDR3 spans 11 residues. V lost 6 bases to trimming and J lost 1 base, with 6 bases between them. CDR1 and CDR2 (germline): SQVTM, ANQGSEA. The whole variable domain, filled in from reference TRBV29-1 and TRBJ1-1, reads SAVISQKPSRDICQRGTSLTIQCQVDSQVTMMFWYRQQPGQSLTLIATANQGSEATYESGFVIDKFPISRPNLTFSTLTVSNMSPEDSSIYLCSVDRNTEAFFGQGTRLTVV.

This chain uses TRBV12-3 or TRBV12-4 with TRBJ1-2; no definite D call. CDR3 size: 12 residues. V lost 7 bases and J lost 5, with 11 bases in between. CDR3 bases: TGTGCCAGCACCGCGGCGGGGTATGGCTACACCTTC. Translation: CASTAAGYGYTF.

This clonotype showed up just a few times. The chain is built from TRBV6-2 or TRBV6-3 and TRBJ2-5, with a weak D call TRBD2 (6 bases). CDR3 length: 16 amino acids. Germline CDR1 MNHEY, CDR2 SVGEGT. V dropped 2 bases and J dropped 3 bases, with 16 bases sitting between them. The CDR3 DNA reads TGTGCCAGCAGTTACGCCAAAGGTCGGGGGAAAGAGACCCAGTACTTC. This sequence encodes CASSYAKGRGKETQYF.

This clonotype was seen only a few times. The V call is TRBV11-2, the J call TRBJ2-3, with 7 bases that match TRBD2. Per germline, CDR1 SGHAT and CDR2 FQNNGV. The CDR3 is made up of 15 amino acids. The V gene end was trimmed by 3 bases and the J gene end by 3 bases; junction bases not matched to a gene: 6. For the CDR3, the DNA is TGTGCCAGCAGCTTTGGGGGGGTTAGTACAGATACGCAGTATTTT. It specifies CASSFGGVSTDTQYF.

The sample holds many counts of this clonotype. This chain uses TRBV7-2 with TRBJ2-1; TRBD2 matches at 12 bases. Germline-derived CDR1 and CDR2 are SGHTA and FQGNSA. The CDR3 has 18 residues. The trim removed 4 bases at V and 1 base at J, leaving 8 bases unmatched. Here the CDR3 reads CASSSPSGGEGSYNEQFF. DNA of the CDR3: TGTGCCAGCAGCTCCCCTAGCGGGGGGGAGGGGTCCTACAATGAGCAGTTCTTC.

CDR3 in DNA: TGTGCCACTAGGGGGACTAGCTTATGGGAGCAGTTCTTC. It encodes CATRGTSLWEQFF. The chain employs TRBV19 and TRBJ2-1; 9 bases line up with TRBD2. Germline V lookup: CDR1 LNHDA, CDR2 SQIVND (reference sequence). V was clipped by 10 bases and J by 10 bases; unmatched bases: 11. The CDR3 totals 13 residues.

CDR3 in amino acids: CSANRGGTEAFF. CDR3 nucleotide sequence: TGCAGTGCTAACAGGGGAGGGACTGAAGCTTTCTTT. J is TRBJ1-1 and V is TRBV20-1, with 7 bases lining up with TRBD1. Per germline, CDR1 DFQATT and CDR2 SNEGSKA (reference sequence). This CDR3 is 12 amino acids long. Trimming cost V 4 bases and J 5 bases; bases outside gene matches: 4.

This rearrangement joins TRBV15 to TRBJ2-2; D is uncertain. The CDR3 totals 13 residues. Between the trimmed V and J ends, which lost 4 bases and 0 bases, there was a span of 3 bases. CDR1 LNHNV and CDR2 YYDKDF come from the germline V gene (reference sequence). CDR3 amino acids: CATSTTNTGELFF. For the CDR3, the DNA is TGTGCCACCAGCACGACGAACACCGGGGAGCTGTTTTTT.

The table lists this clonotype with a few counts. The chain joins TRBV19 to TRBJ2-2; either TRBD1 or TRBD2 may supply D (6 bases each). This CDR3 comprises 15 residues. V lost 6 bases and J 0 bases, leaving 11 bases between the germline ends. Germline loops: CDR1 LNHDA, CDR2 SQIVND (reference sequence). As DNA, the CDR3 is TGTGCCAGTAGGGCGGGACAAACGAACACCGGGGAGCTGTTTTTT. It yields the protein CASRAGQTNTGELFF.

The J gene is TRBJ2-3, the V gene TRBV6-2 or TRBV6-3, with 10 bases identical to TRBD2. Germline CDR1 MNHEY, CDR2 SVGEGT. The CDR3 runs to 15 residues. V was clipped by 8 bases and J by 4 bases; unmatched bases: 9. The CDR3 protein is CASQPSGRGADTQYF. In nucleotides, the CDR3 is TGTGCCAGCCAGCCTAGCGGGAGAGGAGCAGATACGCAGTATTTT.

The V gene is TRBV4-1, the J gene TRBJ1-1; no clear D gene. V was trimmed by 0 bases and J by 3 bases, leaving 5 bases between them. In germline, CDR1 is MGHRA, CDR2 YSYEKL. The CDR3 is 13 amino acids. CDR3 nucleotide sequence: TGCGCCAGCAGCCAAGAGACCTACACTGAAGCTTTCTTT. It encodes CASSQETYTEAFF.

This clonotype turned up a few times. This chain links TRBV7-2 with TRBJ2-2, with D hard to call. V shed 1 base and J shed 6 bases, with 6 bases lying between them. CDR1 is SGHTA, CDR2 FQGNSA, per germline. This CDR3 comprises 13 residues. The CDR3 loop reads CASSLVVAGELFF. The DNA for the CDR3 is TGTGCCAGCAGCTTAGTAGTGGCCGGGGAGCTGTTTTTT.

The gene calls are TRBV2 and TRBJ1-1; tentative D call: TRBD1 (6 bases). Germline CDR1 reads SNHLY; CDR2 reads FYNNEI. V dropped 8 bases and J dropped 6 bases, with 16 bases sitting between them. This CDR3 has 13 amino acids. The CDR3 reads CASRWEGEAEAFF. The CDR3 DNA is TGTGCCAGCCGGTGGGAGGGGGAGGCTGAAGCTTTCTTT.

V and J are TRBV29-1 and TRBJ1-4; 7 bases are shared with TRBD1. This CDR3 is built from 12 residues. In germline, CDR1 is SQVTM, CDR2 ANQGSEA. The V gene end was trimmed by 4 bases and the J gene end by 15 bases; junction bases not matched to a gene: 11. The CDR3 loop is CSVARDSGSVFF. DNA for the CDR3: TGCAGCGTTGCAAGGGACAGCGGGTCGGTGTTTTTT.

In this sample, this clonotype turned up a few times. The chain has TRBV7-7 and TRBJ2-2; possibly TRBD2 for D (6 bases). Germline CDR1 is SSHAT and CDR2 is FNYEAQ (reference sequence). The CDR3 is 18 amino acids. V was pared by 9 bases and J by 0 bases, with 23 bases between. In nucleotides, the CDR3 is TGTGCCAGTGGCGGGACTGTCGGGAGCAGGTCGAACACCGGGGAGCTGTTTTTT. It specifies CASGGTVGSRSNTGELFF.

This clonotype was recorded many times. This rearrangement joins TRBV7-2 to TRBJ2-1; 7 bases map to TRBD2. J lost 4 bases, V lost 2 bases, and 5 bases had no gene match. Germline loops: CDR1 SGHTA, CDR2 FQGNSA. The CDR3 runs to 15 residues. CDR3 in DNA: TGTGCCAGCAGCTTACTGGGACTAACATACAATGAGCAGTTCTTC. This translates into CASSLLGLTYNEQFF.

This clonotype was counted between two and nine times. The DNA of the CDR3 is TGTGCCAGCAGTGAAGAAGCCAAAGATTACCCTACAACCTTC. It is translated as CASSEEAKDYPTTF. The V gene is TRBV2, the J gene TRBJ1-2, with unresolved D. Germline V gene data show CDR1 as SNHLY and CDR2 as FYNNEI. This CDR3 comprises 14 residues. The V end lost 1 base, the J end lost 14 bases, and 20 bases lay between the germline ends.

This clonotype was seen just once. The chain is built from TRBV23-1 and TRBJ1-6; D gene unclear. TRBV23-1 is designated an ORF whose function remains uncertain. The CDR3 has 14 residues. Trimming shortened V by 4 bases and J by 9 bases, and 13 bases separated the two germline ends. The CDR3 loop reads CASSRSISGSPLHF. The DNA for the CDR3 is TGCGCCAGCAGTCGGTCGATTAGTGGTTCACCCCTCCACTTT.